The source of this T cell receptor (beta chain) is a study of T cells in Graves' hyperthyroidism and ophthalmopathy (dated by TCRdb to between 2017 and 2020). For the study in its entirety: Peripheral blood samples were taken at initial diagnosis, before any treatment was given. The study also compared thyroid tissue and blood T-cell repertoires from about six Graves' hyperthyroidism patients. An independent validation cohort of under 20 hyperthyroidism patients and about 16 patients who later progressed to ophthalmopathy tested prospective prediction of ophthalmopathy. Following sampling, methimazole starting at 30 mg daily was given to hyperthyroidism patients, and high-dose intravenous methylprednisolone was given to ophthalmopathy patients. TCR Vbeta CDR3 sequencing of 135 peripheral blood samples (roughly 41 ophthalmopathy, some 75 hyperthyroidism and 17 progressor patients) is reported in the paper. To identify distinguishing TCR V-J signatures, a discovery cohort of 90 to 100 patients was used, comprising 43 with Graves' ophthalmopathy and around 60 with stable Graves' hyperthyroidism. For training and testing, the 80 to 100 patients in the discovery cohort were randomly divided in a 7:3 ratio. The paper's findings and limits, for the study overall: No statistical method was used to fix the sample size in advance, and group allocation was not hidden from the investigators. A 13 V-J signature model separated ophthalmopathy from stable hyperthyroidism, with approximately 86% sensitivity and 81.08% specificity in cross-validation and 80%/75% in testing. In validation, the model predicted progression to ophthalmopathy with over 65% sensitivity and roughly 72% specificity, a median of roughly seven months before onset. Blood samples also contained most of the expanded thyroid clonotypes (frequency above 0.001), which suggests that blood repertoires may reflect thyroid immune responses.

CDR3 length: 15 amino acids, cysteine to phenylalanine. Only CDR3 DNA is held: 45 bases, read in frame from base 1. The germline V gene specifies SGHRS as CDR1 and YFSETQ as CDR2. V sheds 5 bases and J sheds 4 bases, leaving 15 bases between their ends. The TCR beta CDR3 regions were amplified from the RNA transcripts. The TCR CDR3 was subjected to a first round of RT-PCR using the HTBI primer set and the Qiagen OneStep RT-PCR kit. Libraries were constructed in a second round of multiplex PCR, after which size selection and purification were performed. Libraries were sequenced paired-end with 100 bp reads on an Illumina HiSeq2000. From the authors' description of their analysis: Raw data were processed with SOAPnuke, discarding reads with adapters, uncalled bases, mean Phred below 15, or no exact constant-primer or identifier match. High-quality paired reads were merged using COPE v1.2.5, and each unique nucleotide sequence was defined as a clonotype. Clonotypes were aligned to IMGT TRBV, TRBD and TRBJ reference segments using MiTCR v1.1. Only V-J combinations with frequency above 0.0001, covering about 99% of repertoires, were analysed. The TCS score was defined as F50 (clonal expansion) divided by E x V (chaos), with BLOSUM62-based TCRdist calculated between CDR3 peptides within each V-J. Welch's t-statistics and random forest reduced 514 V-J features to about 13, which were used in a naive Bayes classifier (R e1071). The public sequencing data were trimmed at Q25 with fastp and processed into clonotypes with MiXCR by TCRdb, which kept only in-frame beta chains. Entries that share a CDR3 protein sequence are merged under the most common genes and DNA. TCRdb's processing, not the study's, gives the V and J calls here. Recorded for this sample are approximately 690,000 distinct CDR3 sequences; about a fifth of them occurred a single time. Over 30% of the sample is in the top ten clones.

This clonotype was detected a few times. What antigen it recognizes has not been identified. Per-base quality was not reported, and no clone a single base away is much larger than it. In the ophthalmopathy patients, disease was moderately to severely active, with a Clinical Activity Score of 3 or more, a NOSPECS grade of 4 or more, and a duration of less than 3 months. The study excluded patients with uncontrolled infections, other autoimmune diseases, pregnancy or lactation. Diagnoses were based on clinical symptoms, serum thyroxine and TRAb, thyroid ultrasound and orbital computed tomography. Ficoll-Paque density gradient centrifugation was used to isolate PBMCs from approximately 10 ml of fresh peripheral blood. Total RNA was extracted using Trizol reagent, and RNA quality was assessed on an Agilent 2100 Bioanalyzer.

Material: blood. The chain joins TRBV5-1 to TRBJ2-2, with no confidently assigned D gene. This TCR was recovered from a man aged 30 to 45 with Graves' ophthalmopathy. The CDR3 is CASRSYNGGTGELFF. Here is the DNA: TGCGCCAGCAGGAGCTACAATGGCGGCACCGGGGAGCTGTTTTTT. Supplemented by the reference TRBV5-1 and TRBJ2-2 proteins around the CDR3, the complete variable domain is KAGVTQTPRYLIKTRGQQVTLSCSPISGHRSVSWYQQTPGQGLQFLFEYFSETQRNKGNFPGRFSGRQFSNSRSEMNVSTLELGDSALYLCASRSYNGGTGELFFGEGSRLTVL.